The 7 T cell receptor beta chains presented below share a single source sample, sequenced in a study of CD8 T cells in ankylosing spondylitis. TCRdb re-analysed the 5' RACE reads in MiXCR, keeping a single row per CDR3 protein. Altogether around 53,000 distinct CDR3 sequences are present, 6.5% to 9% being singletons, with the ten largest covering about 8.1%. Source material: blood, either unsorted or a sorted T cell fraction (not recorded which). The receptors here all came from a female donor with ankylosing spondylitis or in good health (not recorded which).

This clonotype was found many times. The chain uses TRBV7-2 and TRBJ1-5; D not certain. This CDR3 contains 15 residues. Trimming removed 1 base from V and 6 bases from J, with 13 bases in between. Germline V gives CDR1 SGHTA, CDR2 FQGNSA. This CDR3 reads CASSLGKGSGQPQHF. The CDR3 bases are TGTGCCAGCAGCTTAGGCAAGGGTTCGGGTCAGCCCCAGCATTTT.

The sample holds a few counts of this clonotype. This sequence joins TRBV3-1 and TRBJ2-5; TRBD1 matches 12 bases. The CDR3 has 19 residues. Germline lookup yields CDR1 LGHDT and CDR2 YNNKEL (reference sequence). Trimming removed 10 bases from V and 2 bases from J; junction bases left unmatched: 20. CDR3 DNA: TGTGCCATCTGTCCCCCTCGCCGGGACAGGGGGCAGTCACAAGAGACCCAGTACTTC. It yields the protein CAICPPRRDRGQSQETQYF.

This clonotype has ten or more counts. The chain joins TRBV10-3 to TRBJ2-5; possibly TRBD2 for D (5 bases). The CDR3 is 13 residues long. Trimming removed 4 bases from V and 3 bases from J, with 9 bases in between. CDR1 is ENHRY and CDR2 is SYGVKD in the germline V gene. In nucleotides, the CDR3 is TGTGCCATCAGTGCGCGGGCAGAAGAGACCCAGTACTTC. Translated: CAISARAEETQYF.

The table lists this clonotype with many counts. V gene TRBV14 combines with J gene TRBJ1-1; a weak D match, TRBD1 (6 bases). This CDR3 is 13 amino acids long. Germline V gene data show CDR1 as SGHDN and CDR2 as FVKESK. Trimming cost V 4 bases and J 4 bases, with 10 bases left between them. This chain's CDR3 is CASSLGGGTEAFF. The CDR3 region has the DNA TGTGCCAGCAGCCTAGGAGGGGGCACTGAAGCTTTCTTT. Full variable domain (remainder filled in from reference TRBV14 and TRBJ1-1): EAGVTQFPSHSVIEKGQTVTLRCDPISGHDNLYWYRRVMGKEIKFLLHFVKESKQDESGMPNNRFLAERTGGTYSTLKVQPAELEDSGVYFCASSLGGGTEAFFGQGTRLTVV.

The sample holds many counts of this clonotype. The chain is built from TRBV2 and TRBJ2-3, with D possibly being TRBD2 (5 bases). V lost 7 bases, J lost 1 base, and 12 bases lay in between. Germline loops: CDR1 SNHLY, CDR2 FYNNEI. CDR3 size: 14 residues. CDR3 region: CASIEGPRTDTQYF. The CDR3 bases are TGTGCCAGCATTGAGGGCCCGCGCACAGATACGCAGTATTTT.

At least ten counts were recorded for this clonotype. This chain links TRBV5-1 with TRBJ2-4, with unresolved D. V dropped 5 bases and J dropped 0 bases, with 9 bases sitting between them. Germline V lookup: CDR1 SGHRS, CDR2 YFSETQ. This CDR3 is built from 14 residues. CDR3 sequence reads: CASSLPGAKNIQYF. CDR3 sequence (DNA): TGCGCCAGCAGTTTACCGGGAGCCAAAAACATTCAGTACTTC.

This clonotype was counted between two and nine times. The CDR3 protein is CASSNDREVNEKLFF. CDR3 coding DNA: TGCGCCAGCAGCAACGACAGGGAGGTTAACGAAAAACTGTTTTTT. The rearrangement joins TRBV5-1 to TRBJ1-4; TRBD1 agrees at 7 bases. Germline trimming cut 4 bases from V and 8 bases from J; bases unmatched to any gene: 11. CDR1 SGHRS and CDR2 YFSETQ come from the germline V gene. CDR3 size: 15 residues.